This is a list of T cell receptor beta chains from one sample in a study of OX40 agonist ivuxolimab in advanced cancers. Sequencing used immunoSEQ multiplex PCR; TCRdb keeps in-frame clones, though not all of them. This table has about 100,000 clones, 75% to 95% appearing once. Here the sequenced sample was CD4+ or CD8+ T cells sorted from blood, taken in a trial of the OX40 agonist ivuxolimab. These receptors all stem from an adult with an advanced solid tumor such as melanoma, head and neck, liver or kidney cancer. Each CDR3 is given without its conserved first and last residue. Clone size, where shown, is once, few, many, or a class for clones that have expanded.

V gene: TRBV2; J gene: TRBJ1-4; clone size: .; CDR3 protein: ASSERQTLGEKLF
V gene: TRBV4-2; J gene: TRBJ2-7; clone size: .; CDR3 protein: ASSQDGKGALPYEQY
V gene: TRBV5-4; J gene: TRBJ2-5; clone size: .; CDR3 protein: ASSLGGRAIETQY
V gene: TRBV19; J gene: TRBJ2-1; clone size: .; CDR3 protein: AVTGRYNEQF
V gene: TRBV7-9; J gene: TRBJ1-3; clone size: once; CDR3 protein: ASSLRGSGNTIY
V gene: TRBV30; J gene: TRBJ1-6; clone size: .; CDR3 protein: AWKQGPGSPLH
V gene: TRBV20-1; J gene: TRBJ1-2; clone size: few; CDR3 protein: SARGQGYT
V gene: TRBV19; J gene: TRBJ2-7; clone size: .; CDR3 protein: ASSSGTGSYEQY
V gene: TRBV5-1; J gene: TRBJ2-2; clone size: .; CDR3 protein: ASSSGDRGATGELF
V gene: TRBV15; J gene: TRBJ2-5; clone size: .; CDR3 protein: ATSRARVRVGQETQY
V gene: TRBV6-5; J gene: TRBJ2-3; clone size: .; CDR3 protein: ASSYARLAGDTQY
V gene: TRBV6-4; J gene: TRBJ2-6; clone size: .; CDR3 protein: ADMRAGANVLT
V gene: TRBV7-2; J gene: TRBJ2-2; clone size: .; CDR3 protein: ASRNSGSGSTGELF
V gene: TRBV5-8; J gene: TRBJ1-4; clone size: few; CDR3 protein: ASSLDQGGTNEKLF
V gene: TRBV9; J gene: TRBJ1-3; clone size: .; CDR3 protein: ASSVGGSTGNTIY
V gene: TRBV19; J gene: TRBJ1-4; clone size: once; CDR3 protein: ASTERATNEKLF
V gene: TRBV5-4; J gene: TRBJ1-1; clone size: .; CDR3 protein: ASRFGQENTEAF
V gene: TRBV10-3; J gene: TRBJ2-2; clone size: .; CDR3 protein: AISALGQGNTGELF
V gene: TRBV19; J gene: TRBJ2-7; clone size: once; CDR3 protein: ASASRPYEQY
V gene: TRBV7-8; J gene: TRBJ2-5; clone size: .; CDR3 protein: ASSLASLAQPGTQY
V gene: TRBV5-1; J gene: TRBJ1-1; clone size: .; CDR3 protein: ASSPIQGTEAF
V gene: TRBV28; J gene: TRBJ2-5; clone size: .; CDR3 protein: ASRSGSQTQY
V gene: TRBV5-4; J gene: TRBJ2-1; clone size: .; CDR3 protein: ASTLGPGYNEQF
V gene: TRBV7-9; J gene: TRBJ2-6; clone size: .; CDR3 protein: ASSLQGAAGANVLT
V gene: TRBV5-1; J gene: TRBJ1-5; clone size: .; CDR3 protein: ASSQNLNRTSGNQPQH
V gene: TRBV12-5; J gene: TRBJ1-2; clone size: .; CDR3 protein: ASGWSPIYGYT
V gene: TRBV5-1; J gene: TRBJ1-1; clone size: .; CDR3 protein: ASSSPRDRSRNTEAF
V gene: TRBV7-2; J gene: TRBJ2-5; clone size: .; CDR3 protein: ASSLGGAGGQETQY
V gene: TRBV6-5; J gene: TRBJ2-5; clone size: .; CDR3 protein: ASSNRDRQETQY
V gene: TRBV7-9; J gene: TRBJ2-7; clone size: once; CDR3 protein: ASSLDTRHSYEQY
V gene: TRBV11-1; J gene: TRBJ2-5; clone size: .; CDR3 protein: ASSLAAGDQETQY
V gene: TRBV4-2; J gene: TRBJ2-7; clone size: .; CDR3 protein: ASSRGGLAVNGDEQY
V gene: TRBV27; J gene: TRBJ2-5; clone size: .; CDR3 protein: ASSLGKGGSGETQY
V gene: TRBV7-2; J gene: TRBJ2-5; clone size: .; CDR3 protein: ASSLVIRQETQY
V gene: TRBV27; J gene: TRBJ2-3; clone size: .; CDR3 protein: ASSVTGHTDTQY
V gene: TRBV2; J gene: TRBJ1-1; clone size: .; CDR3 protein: ASNDRGLITEAF
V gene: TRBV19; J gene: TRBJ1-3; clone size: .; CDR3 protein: ASSIARDRNTIY
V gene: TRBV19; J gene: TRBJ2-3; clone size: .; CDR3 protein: ASSIAGSDTQY
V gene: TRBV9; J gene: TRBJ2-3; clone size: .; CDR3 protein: ASSSEPRDTQY
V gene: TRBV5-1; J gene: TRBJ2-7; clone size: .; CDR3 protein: ASSFGDLYEQY
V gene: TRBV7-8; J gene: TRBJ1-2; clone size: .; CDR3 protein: ASSLDPGGYT